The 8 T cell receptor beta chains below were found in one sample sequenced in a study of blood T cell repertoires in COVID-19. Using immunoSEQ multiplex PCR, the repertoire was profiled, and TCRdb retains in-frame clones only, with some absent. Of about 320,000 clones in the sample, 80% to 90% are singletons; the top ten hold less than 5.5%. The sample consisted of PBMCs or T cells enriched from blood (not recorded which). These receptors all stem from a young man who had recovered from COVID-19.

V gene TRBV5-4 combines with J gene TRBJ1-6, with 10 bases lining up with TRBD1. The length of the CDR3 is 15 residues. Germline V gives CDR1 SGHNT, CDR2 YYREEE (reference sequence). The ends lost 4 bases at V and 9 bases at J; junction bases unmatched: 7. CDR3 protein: CASSKDRGTGSPLHF. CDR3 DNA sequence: TGTGCCAGCAGCAAGGACAGGGGGACCGGTTCACCCCTCCACTTT.

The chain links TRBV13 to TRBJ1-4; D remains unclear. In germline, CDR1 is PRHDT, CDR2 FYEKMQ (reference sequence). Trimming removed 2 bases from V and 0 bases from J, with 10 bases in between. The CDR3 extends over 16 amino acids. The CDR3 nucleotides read TGTGCCAGCAGCTTATGGGGAGCCGCAACTAATGAAAAACTGTTTTTT. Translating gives CASSLWGAATNEKLFF.

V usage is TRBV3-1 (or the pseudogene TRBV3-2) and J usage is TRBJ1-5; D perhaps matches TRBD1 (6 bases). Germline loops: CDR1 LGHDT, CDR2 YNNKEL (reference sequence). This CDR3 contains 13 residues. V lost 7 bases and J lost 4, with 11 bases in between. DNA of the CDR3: TGTGCCAGCAAAGGGGGTTGGAATCAGCCCCAGCATTTT. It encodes CASKGGWNQPQHF.

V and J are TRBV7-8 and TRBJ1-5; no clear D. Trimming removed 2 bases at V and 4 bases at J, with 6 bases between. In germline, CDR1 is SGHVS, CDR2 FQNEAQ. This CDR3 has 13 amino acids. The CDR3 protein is CASSLRFNQPQHF. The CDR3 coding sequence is TGTGCCAGCAGCTTACGTTTTAATCAGCCCCAGCATTTT.

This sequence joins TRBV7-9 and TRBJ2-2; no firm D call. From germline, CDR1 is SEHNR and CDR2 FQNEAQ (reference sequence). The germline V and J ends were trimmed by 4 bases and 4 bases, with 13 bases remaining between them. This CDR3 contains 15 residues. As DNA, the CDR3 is TGTGCCAGCAGCTCCCGCTTGCAGTCCACCGGGGAGCTGTTTTTT. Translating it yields CASSSRLQSTGELFF.

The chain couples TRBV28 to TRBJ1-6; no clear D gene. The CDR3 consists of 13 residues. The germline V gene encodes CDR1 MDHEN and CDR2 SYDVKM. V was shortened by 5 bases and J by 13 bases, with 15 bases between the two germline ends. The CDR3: CASSLEFSGPLHF. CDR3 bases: TGTGCCAGCAGTCTGGAATTCTCGGGTCCCCTCCACTTT.

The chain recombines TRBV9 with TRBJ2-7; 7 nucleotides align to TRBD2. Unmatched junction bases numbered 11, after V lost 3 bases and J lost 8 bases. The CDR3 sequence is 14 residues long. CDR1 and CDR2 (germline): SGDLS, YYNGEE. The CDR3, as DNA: TGTGCCAGCAGCGAGGGGACTACGCCTACGCAGCAGTACTTC. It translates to CASSEGTTPTQQYF.

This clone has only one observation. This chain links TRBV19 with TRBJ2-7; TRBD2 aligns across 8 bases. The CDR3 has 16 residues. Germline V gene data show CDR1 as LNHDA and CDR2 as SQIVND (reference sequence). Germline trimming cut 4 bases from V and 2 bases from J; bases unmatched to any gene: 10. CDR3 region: CASSRDPAGGTYEQYF. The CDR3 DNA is TGTGCCAGTAGTAGAGACCCGGCGGGGGGTACCTACGAGCAGTACTTC.